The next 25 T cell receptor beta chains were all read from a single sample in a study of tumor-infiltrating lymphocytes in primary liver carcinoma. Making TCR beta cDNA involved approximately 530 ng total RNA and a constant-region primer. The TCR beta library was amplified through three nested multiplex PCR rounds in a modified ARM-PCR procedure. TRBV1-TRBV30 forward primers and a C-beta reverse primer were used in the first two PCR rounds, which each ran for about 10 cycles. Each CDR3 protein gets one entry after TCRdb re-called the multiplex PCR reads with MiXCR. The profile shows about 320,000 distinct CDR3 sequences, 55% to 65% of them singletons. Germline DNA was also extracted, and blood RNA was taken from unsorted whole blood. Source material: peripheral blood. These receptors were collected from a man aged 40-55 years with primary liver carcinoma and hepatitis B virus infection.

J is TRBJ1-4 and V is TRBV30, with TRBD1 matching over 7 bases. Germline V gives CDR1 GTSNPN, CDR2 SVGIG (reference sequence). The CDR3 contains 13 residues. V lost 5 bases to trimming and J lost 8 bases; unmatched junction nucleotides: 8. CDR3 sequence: CAWARQGREKLFF. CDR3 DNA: TGTGCCTGGGCAAGACAGGGTCGCGAAAAACTGTTTTTT.

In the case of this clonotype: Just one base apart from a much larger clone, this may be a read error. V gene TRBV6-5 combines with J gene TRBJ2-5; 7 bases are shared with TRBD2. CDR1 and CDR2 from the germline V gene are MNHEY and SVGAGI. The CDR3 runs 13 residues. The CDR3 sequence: CASRNVGGKTQHF. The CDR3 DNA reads TGTGCCAGCAGGAACGTGGGGGGGAAGACCCAGCACTTC.

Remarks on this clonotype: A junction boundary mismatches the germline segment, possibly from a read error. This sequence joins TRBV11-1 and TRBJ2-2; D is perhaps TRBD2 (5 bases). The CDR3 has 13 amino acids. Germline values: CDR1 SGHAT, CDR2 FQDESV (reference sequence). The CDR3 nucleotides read TGTGACAGCGGCAGGTCGAACACCGGGGAGCTGTTTTTT. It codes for CDSGRSNTGELFF.

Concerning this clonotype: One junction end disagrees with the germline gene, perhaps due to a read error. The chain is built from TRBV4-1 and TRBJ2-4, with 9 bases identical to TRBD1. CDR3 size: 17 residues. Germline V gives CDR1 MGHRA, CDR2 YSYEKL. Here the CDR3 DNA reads TGCGCCAGCAGCCAATCCTCCGGGACAGGGCCCAAAAACATTGAGTACTTC. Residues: CASSQSSGTGPKNIEYF.

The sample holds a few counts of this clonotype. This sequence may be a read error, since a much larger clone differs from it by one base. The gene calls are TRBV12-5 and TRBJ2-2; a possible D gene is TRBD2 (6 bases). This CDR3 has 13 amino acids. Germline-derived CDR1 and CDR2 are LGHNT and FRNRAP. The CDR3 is CASGLRETGGLFF. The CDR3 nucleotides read TGTGCTAGTGGTTTGCGGGAGACCGGGGGGCTGTTTTTT. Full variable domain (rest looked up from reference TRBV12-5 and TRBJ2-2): DARVTQTPRHKVTEMGQEVTMRCQPILGHNTVFWYRQTMMQGLELLAYFRNRAPLDDSGMPKDRFSAEMPDATLATLKIQPSEPRDSAVYFCASGLRETGGLFFGEGSRLTVL.

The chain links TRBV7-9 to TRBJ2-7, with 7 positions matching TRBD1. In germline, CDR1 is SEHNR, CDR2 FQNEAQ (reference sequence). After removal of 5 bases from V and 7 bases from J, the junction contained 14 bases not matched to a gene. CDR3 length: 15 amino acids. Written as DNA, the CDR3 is TGTGCCAGCAGCGCCCCCGGGACAGCTTTAAGTGAGCAGTACTTC. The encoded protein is CASSAPGTALSEQYF.

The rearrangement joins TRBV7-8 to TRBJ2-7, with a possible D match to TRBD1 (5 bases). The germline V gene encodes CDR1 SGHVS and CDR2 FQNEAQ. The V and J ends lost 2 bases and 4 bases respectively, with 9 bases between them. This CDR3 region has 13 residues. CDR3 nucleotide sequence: TGTGCCAGCAGCTTACGACAGTTATACGAGCAGTACTTC. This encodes CASSLRQLYEQYF. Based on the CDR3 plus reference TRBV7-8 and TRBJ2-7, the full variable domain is GAGVSQSPRYKVAKRGQDVALRCDPISGHVSLFWYQQALGQGPEFLTYFQNEAQLDKSGLPSDRFFAERPEGSVSTLKIQRTQQEDSAVYLCASSLRQLYEQYFGPGTRLTVT.

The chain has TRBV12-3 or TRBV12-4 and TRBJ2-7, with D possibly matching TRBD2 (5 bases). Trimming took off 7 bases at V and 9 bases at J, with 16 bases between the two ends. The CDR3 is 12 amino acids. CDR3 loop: CASTNRGLRQYF. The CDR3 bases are TGTGCCAGCACCAACAGAGGGTTACGGCAGTACTTC.

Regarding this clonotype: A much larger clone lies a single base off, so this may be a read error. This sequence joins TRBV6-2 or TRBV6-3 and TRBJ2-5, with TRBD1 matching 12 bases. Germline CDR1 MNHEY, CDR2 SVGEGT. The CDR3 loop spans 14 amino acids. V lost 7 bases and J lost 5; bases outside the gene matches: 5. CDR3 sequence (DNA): TGTGCCAGCAAGGGACAGGGGGCGGTGGAGACCCAGTACTTC. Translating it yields CASKGQGAVETQYF.

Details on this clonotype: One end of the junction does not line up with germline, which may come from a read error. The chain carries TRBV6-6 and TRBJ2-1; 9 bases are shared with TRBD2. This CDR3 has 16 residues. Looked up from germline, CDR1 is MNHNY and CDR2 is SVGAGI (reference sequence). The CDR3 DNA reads TGTGCCGGCAGTGCGACCACAGCGGGAGGCGGCAATGAGCAGTTCTTC. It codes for CAGSATTAGGGNEQFF.

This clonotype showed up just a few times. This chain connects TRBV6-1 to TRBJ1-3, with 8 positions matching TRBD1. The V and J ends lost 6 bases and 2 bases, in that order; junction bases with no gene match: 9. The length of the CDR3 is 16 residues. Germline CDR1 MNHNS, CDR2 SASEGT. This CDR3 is CASRAYRGITGNTIYF. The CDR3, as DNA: TGTGCCAGCAGGGCATACAGGGGGATTACTGGAAACACCATATATTTT.

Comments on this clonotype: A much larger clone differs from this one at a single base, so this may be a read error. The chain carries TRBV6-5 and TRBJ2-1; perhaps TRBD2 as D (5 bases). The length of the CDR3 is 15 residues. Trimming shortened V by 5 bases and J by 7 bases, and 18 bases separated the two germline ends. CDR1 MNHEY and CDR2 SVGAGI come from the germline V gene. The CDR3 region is CASSPGIGWGNEQFF. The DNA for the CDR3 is TGTGCCAGCAGTCCCGGGATAGGGTGGGGAAATGAGCAGTTCTTC.

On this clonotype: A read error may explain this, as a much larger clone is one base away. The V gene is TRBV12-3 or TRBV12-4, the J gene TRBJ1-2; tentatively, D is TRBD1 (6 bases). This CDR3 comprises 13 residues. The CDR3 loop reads CASSPDRIYDYTF. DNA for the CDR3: TGTGCCAGCAGTCCTGACAGGATCTATGACTACACCTTC.

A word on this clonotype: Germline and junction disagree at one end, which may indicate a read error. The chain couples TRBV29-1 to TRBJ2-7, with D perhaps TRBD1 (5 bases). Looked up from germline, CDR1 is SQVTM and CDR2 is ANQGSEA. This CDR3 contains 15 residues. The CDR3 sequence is CSVRPSRVKTYKQYF. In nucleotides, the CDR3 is TGCAGCGTACGCCCTTCCAGGGTCAAGACCTACAAGCAATACTTC.

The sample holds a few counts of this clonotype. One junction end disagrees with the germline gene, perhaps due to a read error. The CDR3 DNA sequence: TGTGCCAGCAGCAAGACAGAGGGCACTGGAGCTTTCTTT. Encoded protein: CASSKTEGTGAFF. The chain has TRBV14 and TRBJ1-1; tentative D call: TRBD1 (5 bases). This CDR3 spans 13 amino acids. CDR1 and CDR2 from the germline V gene are SGHDN and FVKESK.

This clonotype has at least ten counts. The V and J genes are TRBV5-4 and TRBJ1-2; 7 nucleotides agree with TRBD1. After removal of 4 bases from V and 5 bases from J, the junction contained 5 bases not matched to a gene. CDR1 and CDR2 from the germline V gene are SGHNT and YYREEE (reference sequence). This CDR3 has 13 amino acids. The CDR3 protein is CASSVGTEYGYTF. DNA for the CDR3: TGTGCCAGCAGCGTCGGGACAGAATATGGCTACACCTTC.

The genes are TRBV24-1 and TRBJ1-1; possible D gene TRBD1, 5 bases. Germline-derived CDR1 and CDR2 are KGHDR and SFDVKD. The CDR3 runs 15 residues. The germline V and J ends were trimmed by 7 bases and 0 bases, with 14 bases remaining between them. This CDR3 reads CATSPSWGMNTEAFF. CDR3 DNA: TGTGCCACCAGCCCCAGTTGGGGGATGAACACTGAAGCTTTCTTT.

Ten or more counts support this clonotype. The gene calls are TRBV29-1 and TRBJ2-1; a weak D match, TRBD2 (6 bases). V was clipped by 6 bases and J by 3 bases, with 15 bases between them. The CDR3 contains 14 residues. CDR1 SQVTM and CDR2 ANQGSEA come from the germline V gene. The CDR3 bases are TGCAGCGTCGCTAGCGATCGCTACTACAATGAGCAGTTCTTC. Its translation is CSVASDRYYNEQFF.

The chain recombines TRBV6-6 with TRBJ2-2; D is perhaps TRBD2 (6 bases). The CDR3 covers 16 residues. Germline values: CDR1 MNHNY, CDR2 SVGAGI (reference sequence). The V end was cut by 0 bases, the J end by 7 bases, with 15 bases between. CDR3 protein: CASSYSITAGGGELFF. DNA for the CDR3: TGTGCCAGCAGTTACTCGATTACAGCGGGCGGCGGGGAGCTGTTTTTT.

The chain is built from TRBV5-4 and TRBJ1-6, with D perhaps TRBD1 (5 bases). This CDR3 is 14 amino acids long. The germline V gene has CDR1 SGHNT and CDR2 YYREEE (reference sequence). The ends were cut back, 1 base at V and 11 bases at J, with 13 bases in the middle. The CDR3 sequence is CASSLNRQNTPLHF. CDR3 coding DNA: TGTGCCAGCAGCTTGAACAGGCAAAATACACCCCTCCACTTT.

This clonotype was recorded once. CDR3 nucleotide sequence: TGTGCCAGCAGCCACTCGCGGAATCCCCACATAGATACGCAGTATTTT. Translation gives CASSHSRNPHIDTQYF. J is TRBJ2-3 and V is TRBV11-1; D remains ambiguous. CDR3 length: 16 amino acids. CDR1 is SGHAT, CDR2 FQDESV, per germline (reference sequence). Deletions cut 5 bases from V and 5 bases from J, with 20 bases between.

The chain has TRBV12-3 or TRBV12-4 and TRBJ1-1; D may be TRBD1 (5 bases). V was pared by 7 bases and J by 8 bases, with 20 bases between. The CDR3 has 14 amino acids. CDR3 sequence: CASIGSGLLGEAFF. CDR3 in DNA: TGTGCCAGCATTGGGTCGGGGCTTCTCGGGGAAGCTTTCTTT.

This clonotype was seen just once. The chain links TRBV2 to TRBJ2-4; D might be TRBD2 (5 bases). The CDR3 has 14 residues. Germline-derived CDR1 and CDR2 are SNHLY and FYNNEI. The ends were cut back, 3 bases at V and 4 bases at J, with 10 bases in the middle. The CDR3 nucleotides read TGTGCCAGCAGTGATTCCGGGGTGAAAAACATTCAGTACTTC. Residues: CASSDSGVKNIQYF.

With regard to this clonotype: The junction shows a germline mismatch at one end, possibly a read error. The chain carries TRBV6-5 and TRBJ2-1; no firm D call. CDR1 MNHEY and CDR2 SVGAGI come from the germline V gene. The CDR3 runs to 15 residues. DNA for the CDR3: TGTACCAGCAGTTATACGGGTGGCTCCTACAGTGAGCAGTTCTTC. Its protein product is CTSSYTGGSYSEQFF.

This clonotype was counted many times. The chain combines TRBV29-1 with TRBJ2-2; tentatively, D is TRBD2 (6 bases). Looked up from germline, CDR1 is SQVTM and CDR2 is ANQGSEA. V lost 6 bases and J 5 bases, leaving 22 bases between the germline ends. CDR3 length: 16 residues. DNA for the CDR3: TGCAGCGTGGCCCGGACGGGAGCAAGGTGGACCGGGGAGCTGTTTTTT. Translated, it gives CSVARTGARWTGELFF.